This T cell receptor (beta chain) was recovered during a study of T cell changes during pregnancy in multiple sclerosis. Sequencing was performed with immunoSEQ multiplex PCR; in TCRdb, only in-frame clones are kept and a portion is missing. This sample has tens of thousands of clones, with around 93% found just once. J gave up 3 bases and V 0 bases, and 2 bases lay outside the gene matches. The germline V gene encodes CDR1 KGHSH and CDR2 LQKENI. The CDR3 runs 14 residues. In its sample, this clone was seen a few times. The chain combines TRBV18 with TRBJ2-7; TRBD1 matches 7 bases. The sequencing here drew on peripheral blood, taken before pregnancy. This clonotype was sampled from a female donor with multiple sclerosis, enrolled in a pregnancy study. CDR3 residues: CASSPPGTVYEQYF. The CDR3 DNA sequence: TGTGCCAGCTCACCACCCGGGACAGTCTACGAGCAGTACTTC.